The entry below describes one T cell receptor beta chain. This likely stems from a read error, as it lies one base from a far larger clone. CDR1 MNHNS and CDR2 SASEGT come from the germline V gene. This CDR3 is built from 15 residues. The run depth of the assay was deep. Sorted-subset replicate PCR reactions contained approximately 190 ng DNA, corresponding to about 30,000 T cell genomes. The repertoire was sequenced with immunoSEQ multiplex PCR; TCRdb's copy has only in-frame clones and lacks some. The table shows around 1,000,000 clones, with around 77% occurring only once. These data belong to a study of shared clonotypes between healthy human individuals.

Sequencing was carried out using memory CD4+ T cells from PBMCs. Specified subset: CD45RA-negative fraction. This clonotype was sampled from a man aged 18 to 29 in good health. Some clones in this sample may be carry-over from other donors' samples. The chain employs TRBV6-1 and TRBJ2-7, with 7 positions matching TRBD1. As DNA, the CDR3 is TGTGTCAGCAGTGAAGGGGCAGGGGGCTCCTACGAGCAGTACTTC. It specifies CVSSEGAGGSYEQYF.